These 6 T cell receptor beta chains came from one sample sequenced in a study of monozygotic twins with inflammatory bowel disease. From the 5' RACE reads, TCRdb lists one entry per CDR3 protein and no DNA. The listing records around 380,000 distinct CDR3 sequences. The sample consisted of blood. These receptors all come from a human donor with ulcerative colitis or Crohn's disease, or a healthy co-twin of an affected twin (not recorded which).

The V and J genes are TRBV20-1 and TRBJ1-6; TCRdb lists TRBD1, though no DNA is available to test this call. The germline CDR1 and CDR2 sequences are DFQATT and SNEGSKA (reference sequence). CDR3 length equals 13 residues. The CDR3 sequence: CSATLQGARPLHF.

V is TRBV3-1 and J is TRBJ2-3; TCRdb designates TRBD1, a call that cannot be tested without DNA. The CDR3 spans 17 residues. The germline gives CDR1 LGHDT, CDR2 YNNKEL (reference sequence). Here the CDR3 reads CASSQLPPRPLTDTQYF.

J is TRBJ2-7 and V is TRBV5-1; TCRdb's D gene call, TRBD2, goes unchecked for lack of DNA. The CDR3 is made up of 17 amino acids. Germline V gene data show CDR1 as SGHRS and CDR2 as YFSETQ. CDR3 region: CASSLQPGTSGTYEQYF.

V is TRBV7-2 and J is TRBJ2-7; the TCRdb call, TRBD1, lacks DNA for checking. Germline V gives CDR1 SGHTA, CDR2 FQGNSA. There are 15 residues in the CDR3. The CDR3 spells CASSLGWDSPYEQYF.

The genes are TRBV5-1 and TRBJ2-5; TCRdb indicates TRBD1, and absent DNA this call remains unverified. From germline, CDR1 is SGHRS and CDR2 YFSETQ. This CDR3 has 15 residues. The CDR3 region is CASSRGQGARETQYF.

The chain is built from TRBV7-6 and TRBJ2-1; TCRdb returns TRBD2, unconfirmable since there is no DNA. The CDR3 is 15 amino acids. Germline assignment: CDR1 SGHVS and CDR2 FNYEAQ. The CDR3 region is CASSHLAGGGNEQFF.